A selection of T cell receptor beta chains follows, all from one sample in a study of blood T cell repertoires in COVID-19. TCRdb's copy holds only in-frame clones and misses some; the assay was immunoSEQ multiplex PCR. The sample lists more than 350,000 clones; roughly nine tenths were seen once. Sample: PBMCs or T cells enriched from blood (not recorded which). The origin of the receptors is a man in his late teens or twenties who had recovered from COVID-19. CDR3s include the opening cysteine and the closing phenylalanine or tryptophan. Each record gives: CDR3 DNA, CDR3 protein, CDR3 length, D gene, J gene, clone size, V gene. D genes are given only for firm matches. Some rows have no size entry. The others give once, few or many, or a class for an expanded clone.

TGTGCCAGCAGCTTATCATGGGGGGATCAGCCCCAGCATTTT	CASSLSWGDQPQHF	14	-	TRBJ1-5	few	TRBV7-8
TGTGCCAGCAGCCAAGGACTAGGGAGCAATGAGCAGTTCTTC	CASSQGLGSNEQFF	14	-	TRBJ2-1	-	TRBV3-1/TRBV3-2
TGCGCCAGCAAGAGGGCGGGCAGCTCCTACAATGAGCAGTTCTTC	CASKRAGSSYNEQFF	15	-	TRBJ2-1	-	TRBV5-1
TGTGCCAGCAGCTTGGGAGTCCTAGCAGATACGCAGTATTTT	CASSLGVLADTQYF	14	-	TRBJ2-3	-	TRBV5-5
TGTGCCAGCAGCCTACTAGCGGGAGGGTACAATGAGCAGTTCTTC	CASSLLAGGYNEQFF	15	TRBD2	TRBJ2-1	-	TRBV5-6
TGTGCCTGGAGTCAAGGGGGCGTGGGCGTGAACACTGAAGCTTTCTTT	CAWSQGGVGVNTEAFF	16	TRBD1	TRBJ1-1	-	TRBV30
TGCGCCAGCAGCTTTTGGGACAATAGGAACACTGAAGCTTTCTTT	CASSFWDNRNTEAFF	15	-	TRBJ1-1	-	TRBV5-1
TGTGCCAGCAACTTACCGGGGGATGAAAAACTGTTTTTT	CASNLPGDEKLFF	13	-	TRBJ1-4	-	TRBV28
TGTGCCAGCAGCCCGCCCCGGGCTAGCGGGTTGGGGGGCGAGCAGTACTTC	CASSPPRASGLGGEQYF	17	TRBD2	TRBJ2-7	-	TRBV11-2
TGTGCCACCAGCAGGAGGACGGGACACCGCTCCTACGAGCAGTACTTC	CATSRRTGHRSYEQYF	16	-	TRBJ2-7	-	TRBV15
TGTGCCAGCAGTCCCTGGACAGGGATCTCTGAAGCTTTCTTT	CASSPWTGISEAFF	14	TRBD1	TRBJ1-1	-	TRBV6-5
TGTGCCACCAGTGATTCAGGACTAGCGGAGAGCTACAATGAGCAGTTCTTC	CATSDSGLAESYNEQFF	17	TRBD2	TRBJ2-1	once	TRBV24-1
TGCGCCAGCAGCCAAACCCGGGCAGATACGCAGTATTTT	CASSQTRADTQYF	13	-	TRBJ2-3	-	TRBV5-1
TGTGCCAGTAGTATATCGGGCTACGCGGGAGGGCTCGAGCAGTACTTC	CASSISGYAGGLEQYF	16	TRBD2	TRBJ2-7	-	TRBV19
TGTGCCAGCAGTTACAGGGCTAGCGGATCCTACGAGCAGTACTTC	CASSYRASGSYEQYF	15	TRBD2	TRBJ2-7	-	TRBV6-5
TGTGCCAGCAGCTACGACAGGGAGAGGACAGATACGCAGTATTTT	CASSYDRERTDTQYF	15	TRBD1	TRBJ2-3	-	TRBV2
TGTGCCAGCAGTTACTCAGCTAATCCGGGACAGGGACCCAGAGGGCATCAGCCCCAGCATTTT	CASSYSANPGQGPRGHQPQHF	21	TRBD1	TRBJ1-5	-	TRBV6-2/TRBV6-3
TGTGCCAGCAGCCAAGTCTTGGGGGCGTCCTATGGCTACACCTTC	CASSQVLGASYGYTF	15	-	TRBJ1-2	-	TRBV3-1/TRBV3-2
TGTGCCAGCAGCAAGCAGGGACAGGGGATCGGGGGCTACACCTTC	CASSKQGQGIGGYTF	15	TRBD1	TRBJ1-2	-	TRBV27
TGTGCCAGCAGTTTAAACCCGGGAGCCTATGGCTACACCTTC	CASSLNPGAYGYTF	14	-	TRBJ1-2	few	TRBV27
TGTGCCACCCAGGGAAACACCGGGGAGCTGTTTTTT	CATQGNTGELFF	12	-	TRBJ2-2	-	TRBV24-1
TGTGCCACCAGAAGTATGATACAGGGGATATTCGGCAATCAGCCCCAGCATTTT	CATRSMIQGIFGNQPQHF	18	TRBD1	TRBJ1-5	-	TRBV24-1
TGTGCCAGCTCCCTCAACAGGGGGCGGATCACCGGGGAGCTGTTTTTT	CASSLNRGRITGELFF	16	TRBD1	TRBJ2-2	-	TRBV18
TGTGCCAGCAGCCTAGGACTGAAAAAGTTCTTC	CASSLGLKKFF	11	-	TRBJ2-1	-	TRBV5-4
TGTGCCTGTAGAGGGGGACCGGGGACTGAAGCTTTCTTT	CACRGGPGTEAFF	13	-	TRBJ1-1	-	TRBV30
TGTGCCAGCAGCGCATGGACAGGGAGCGGGTCTGTTGGATATGGCTACACCTTC	CASSAWTGSGSVGYGYTF	18	TRBD1	TRBJ1-2	-	TRBV9
TGCGCCAGCAGCCCCACCGGGAGTAGCGGGGGTGGTAAGACCCAGTACTTC	CASSPTGSSGGGKTQYF	17	TRBD2	TRBJ2-5	-	TRBV5-1
TGTGCCAGCAGTTTAGGGACAGTATCCTACGAGCAGTACTTC	CASSLGTVSYEQYF	14	TRBD1	TRBJ2-7	-	TRBV28
TGTGCCAGCAGACCCCGGGACAAGGGACAGCCCCAGCATTTT	CASRPRDKGQPQHF	14	-	TRBJ1-5	-	TRBV6-5
TGTGCCAGCAGCCCGGGGACAGGGAAGAATTCACCCCTCCACTTT	CASSPGTGKNSPLHF	15	TRBD1	TRBJ1-6	-	TRBV3-1/TRBV3-2
TGCAGCGTTGGTCGAGAGCGGTCCGAGCAGTACTTC	CSVGRERSEQYF	12	-	TRBJ2-7	-	TRBV29-1
TGTGCCAGCAGTTGGCGGGAGGGCCGGACAGATACGCAGTATTTT	CASSWREGRTDTQYF	15	TRBD2	TRBJ2-3	-	TRBV27
TGTGCCAGCAGCTTTAGGACAGGGACCTCCTACGAGCAGTACTTC	CASSFRTGTSYEQYF	15	TRBD1	TRBJ2-7	-	TRBV11-2
TGTGCCAGCAGCGCCAGGGGAAATTCACCCCTCCACTTT	CASSARGNSPLHF	13	-	TRBJ1-6	-	TRBV5-6
TGTGCCAGCAGGTTAGGACAAAGTGAAGCTTTCTTT	CASRLGQSEAFF	12	-	TRBJ1-1	-	TRBV27
TGTGCCAGCAGTTACGTTGGGGGCGACGTCACCGGGGAGCTGTTTTTT	CASSYVGGDVTGELFF	16	-	TRBJ2-2	-	TRBV6-2/TRBV6-3
TGTGCCAGCAGTATTCTAGCGGCCAATGAGCAGTTCTTC	CASSILAANEQFF	13	TRBD2	TRBJ2-1	-	TRBV6-5
TGTGCCATCAGGGGTGGCGGAGATACGCAGTATTTT	CAIRGGGDTQYF	12	-	TRBJ2-3	-	TRBV10-3
TGTGCCAGTAGTATCGTCGGGACAGGGCTGAGTGGCTACACCTTC	CASSIVGTGLSGYTF	15	TRBD1	TRBJ1-2	-	TRBV19
TGTGCCAGCTCTAGCGGAGCTACCCACGGGGAGACCCAGTACTTC	CASSSGATHGETQYF	15	TRBD2	TRBJ2-5	-	TRBV7-3
TGTGCCAGCAGCTTAGGAGGGGTGGGAAACACCATATATTTT	CASSLGGVGNTIYF	14	-	TRBJ1-3	-	TRBV7-3
TGTGCCACCAGCAGAGGTGGCACATACAATGAGCAGTTCTTC	CATSRGGTYNEQFF	14	-	TRBJ2-1	-	TRBV15
-	CASRRDFRGNEQFF	14	-	TRBJ2-1	-	TRBV6-5
TGTGCCAGCAGCGTAGGGGGCGGGAGCTACAATGAGCAGTTCTTC	CASSVGGGSYNEQFF	15	TRBD2	TRBJ2-1	-	TRBV9
TGTGCCAGCAGGCAAAGGGGGGGAGATTCAAGCAATCAGCCCCAGCATTTT	CASRQRGGDSSNQPQHF	17	-	TRBJ1-5	-	TRBV7-8